One T cell receptor (beta chain) is described in this entry. The data belong to a study of blood T cell repertoires in COVID-19. Germline V gene data show CDR1 as MNHEY and CDR2 as SVGEGT. The CDR3 runs 14 residues. Trimming stripped 1 base from V and 8 bases from J, with 12 bases between. How the authors handled the data: From reference gene primer amplification, estimates of nucleated cell counts were derived. The table came from immunoSEQ multiplex PCR; TCRdb's copy has only in-frame clones and leaves some out. The V and J calls and clone size were taken over from that table, and D and trimming were inferred from the DNA. Of 150,000 to 200,000 clones in the sample, roughly nine tenths were seen once.

Sequenced material: peripheral blood. The sequence was obtained from a man in his 60s with active or convalescent COVID-19. J is TRBJ2-1 and V is TRBV6-2 or TRBV6-3; D gene uncertain. CDR3 sequence reads: CASSYLGSVDEQFF. In DNA form, the CDR3 reads TGTGCCAGCAGTTACTTGGGCTCCGTGGATGAGCAGTTCTTC.